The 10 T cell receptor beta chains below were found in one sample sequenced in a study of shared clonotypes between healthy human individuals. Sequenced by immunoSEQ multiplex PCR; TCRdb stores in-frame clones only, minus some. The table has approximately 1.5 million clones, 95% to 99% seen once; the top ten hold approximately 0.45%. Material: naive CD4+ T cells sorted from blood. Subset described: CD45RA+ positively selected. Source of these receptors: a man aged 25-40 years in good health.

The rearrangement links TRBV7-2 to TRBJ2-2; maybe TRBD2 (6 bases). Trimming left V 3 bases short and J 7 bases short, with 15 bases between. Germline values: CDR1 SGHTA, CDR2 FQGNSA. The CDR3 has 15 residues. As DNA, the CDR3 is TGTGCCAGCAGCTTTCCGGGACTGGTACGCGGGGAGCTGTTTTTT. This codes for CASSFPGLVRGELFF.

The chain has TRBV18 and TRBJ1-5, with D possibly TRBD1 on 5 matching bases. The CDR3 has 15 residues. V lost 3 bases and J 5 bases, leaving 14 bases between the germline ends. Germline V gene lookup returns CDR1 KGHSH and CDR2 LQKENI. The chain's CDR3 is CASSPAGIRDQPQHF. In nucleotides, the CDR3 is TGTGCCAGCTCACCGGCCGGAATCAGGGATCAGCCCCAGCATTTT.

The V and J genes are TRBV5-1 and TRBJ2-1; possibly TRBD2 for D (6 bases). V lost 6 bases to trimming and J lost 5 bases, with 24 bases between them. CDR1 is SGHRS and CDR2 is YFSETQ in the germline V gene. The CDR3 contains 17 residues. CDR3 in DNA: TGCGCCAGCACCAACCCTCGAGGGGTCGGGAGCAACAATGAGCAGTTCTTC. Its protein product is CASTNPRGVGSNNEQFF.

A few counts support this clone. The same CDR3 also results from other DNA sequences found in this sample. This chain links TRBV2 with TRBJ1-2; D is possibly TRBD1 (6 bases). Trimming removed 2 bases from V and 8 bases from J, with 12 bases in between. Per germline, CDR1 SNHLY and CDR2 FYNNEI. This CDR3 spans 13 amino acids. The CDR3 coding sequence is TGTGCCAGCAGTGAACGGGGGGCAGGAGGCTACACCTTC. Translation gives CASSERGAGGYTF.

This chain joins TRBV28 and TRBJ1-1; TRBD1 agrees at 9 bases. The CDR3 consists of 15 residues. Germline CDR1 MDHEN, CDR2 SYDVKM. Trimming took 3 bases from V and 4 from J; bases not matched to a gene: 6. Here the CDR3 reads CASSFPGQGGTEAFF. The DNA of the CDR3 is TGTGCCAGCAGTTTCCCGGGACAGGGCGGCACTGAAGCTTTCTTT.

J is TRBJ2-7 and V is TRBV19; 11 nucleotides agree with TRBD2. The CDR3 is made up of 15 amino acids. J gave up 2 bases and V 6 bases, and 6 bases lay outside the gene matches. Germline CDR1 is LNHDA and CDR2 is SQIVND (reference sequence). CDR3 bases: TGTGCCAGTAGGTCCACTAGCGGGGGAACCTACGAGCAGTACTTC. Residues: CASRSTSGGTYEQYF.

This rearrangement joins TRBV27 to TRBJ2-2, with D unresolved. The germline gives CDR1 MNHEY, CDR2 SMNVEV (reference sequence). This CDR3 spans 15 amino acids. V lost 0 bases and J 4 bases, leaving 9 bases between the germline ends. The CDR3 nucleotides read TGTGCCAGCAGTTTATCTAGTCGCGTCACCGGGGAGCTGTTTTTT. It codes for CASSLSSRVTGELFF.

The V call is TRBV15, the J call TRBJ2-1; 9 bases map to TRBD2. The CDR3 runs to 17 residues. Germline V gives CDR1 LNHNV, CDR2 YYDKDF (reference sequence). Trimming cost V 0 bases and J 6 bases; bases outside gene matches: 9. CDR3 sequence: CATSRDLVSGSSNEQFF. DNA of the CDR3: TGTGCCACCAGCAGAGATCTTGTTAGCGGGAGTAGCAATGAGCAGTTCTTC.

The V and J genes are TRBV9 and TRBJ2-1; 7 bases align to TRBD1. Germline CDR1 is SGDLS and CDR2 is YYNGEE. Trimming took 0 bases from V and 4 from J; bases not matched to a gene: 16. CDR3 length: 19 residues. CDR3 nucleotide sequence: TGTGCCAGCAGCGTAGAATTATGGGGGACAGAATTGAAGTACAATGAGCAGTTCTTC. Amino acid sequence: CASSVELWGTELKYNEQFF.

The CDR3 sequence is CASRYPPTGYNEQFF. The CDR3 DNA sequence: TGTGCAAGTCGCTATCCACCTACAGGGTACAATGAGCAGTTCTTC. The J gene is TRBJ2-1, the V gene TRBV12-2; TRBD1 is the table's D call, not checked against the DNA. TRBV12-2 is tagged as a pseudogene. This CDR3 has 15 amino acids.